This T cell receptor beta chain is drawn from a study of OX40 agonist ivuxolimab in advanced cancers. Some clones are missing from TCRdb's copy, which holds only in-frame ones; the method was immunoSEQ multiplex PCR. The table records approximately 49,000 clones, around 85% of them present only once. In this sample, this clone turned up once. Source: CD4+ or CD8+ T cells sorted from blood, taken in a trial of the OX40 agonist ivuxolimab. The TCR was taken from an adult with an advanced solid tumor such as melanoma, head and neck, liver or kidney cancer.

CDR3 sequence reads: CASSRDSYNEQFF. The DNA for the CDR3 is TGTGCCAGCAGCCGAGACTCCTACAATGAGCAGTTCTTC. The J gene is TRBJ2-1, the V gene TRBV27; D is ambiguous. The CDR3 totals 13 residues. The V end was cut by 6 bases, the J end by 0 bases, with 6 bases between. The germline V gene encodes CDR1 MNHEY and CDR2 SMNVEV (reference sequence).